Detailed here is one T cell receptor beta chain. The data stem from a study of blood T cell repertoires in COVID-19. The overall study: Whether acute or convalescent, the COVID-19 samples came from the United States, Italy and Spain.

While infection was still active, Seattle patients were enrolled and then followed longitudinally. Germline assignment: CDR1 SGHVS and CDR2 FNYEAQ. This CDR3 comprises 14 residues. The V gene lost 4 bases and the J gene lost 1 base, with 10 bases spanning the gap. The protocol was immunoSEQ multiplex PCR, while the TCRdb copy is restricted to in-frame clones and leaves out a portion. Here the sample spans approximately 250,000 clones, about 82% being singletons. Source material: peripheral blood. The chain employs TRBV7-6 and TRBJ2-5; D is ambiguous. The sequence came from a man aged 50 or older with COVID-19, enrolled during active disease. CDR3 sequence reads: CASSSFTLQETQYF. CDR3 DNA: TGTGCCAGCAGCTCATTTACTCTCCAAGAGACCCAGTACTTC.